The T cell receptor beta chain under discussion was sequenced for a study of blood T cell repertoires in COVID-19. Across the whole study: Whether acute or convalescent, the COVID-19 samples came from the United States, Italy and Spain. T cells, B-cell-depleted T cells, or PBMCs supplied cDNA or gDNA.

As processed by the authors: Estimated nucleated cell counts came from reference gene primer amplification. Profiled with immunoSEQ multiplex PCR; TCRdb holds only in-frame clones, not every one. The DNA was the basis for D and trimming; V, J and clone size are from that table. The table shows around 270,000 clones, with about 89% occurring only once. Germline-derived CDR1 and CDR2 are SGHRS and YFSETQ. CDR3 length equals 16 residues. V was pared by 4 bases and J by 0 bases, with 17 bases between. The TCR sequence derives from a man aged 40-49 years who had recovered from COVID-19. Sequencing used peripheral blood. The chain combines TRBV5-1 with TRBJ2-7; a weak D match, TRBD2 (5 bases). CDR3 sequence (DNA): TGCGCCAGCAGCCCGCGGGTGCAGCTACCCTCCTACGAGCAGTACTTC. As protein: CASSPRVQLPSYEQYF.